Listed below are T cell receptor beta chains from one sample, sequenced in a study of CD8+ T cells in alopecia areata. Some clones are missing from TCRdb's copy, which holds only in-frame ones; the method was immunoSEQ multiplex PCR. Among 150,000 or so clones, approximately 45% were seen once, and the ten largest hold around 7%. Sample: CD4+ T cells sorted from blood. These receptors were collected from a human donor with alopecia areata. CDR3s include the opening cysteine and the closing phenylalanine or tryptophan. D genes are given only for firm matches. Size is omitted from some rows. Given values are once, few, many or a class for expanded clones.

>NA|TRBV29-1|NA|TRBJ1-1
TGCAGCGTTACACGTCTGATAATGAACACTGAAGCTTTCTTT
CSVTRLIMNTEAFF
>NA|TRBV9|NA|TRBJ1-1
TGTGCCAGCAGCGTAGAAAGGAACACTGAAGCTTTCTTT
CASSVERNTEAFF
>NA|TRBV5-4|NA|TRBJ2-5
TGTGCCAGCAGCTTAGGGAATAGCCAAGAGACCCAGTACTTC
CASSLGNSQETQYF
>NA|TRBV4-1|NA|TRBJ1-5
TGCGCCAGCAGCCACACAGGGAGGGTGGGAAGCGATCAGCCCCAGCATTTT
CASSHTGRVGSDQPQHF
>TRBD2|TRBV28|NA|TRBJ2-1
TGTGCCAGCAGCCTCGGGACTAGCGGGAGGGGTGAGCAGTTCTTC
CASSLGTSGRGEQFF
>NA|TRBV4-1|NA|TRBJ2-3
TGCGCCAGCAGCCAAGATCCCCAGCGGGCAGACAGCACAGATACGCAGTATTTT
CASSQDPQRADSTDTQYF
>NA|TRBV4-1|NA|TRBJ2-7
TGCGCCAGCAGCCAAGAACAGTTAAGCTCCTACGAGCAGTACTTC
CASSQEQLSSYEQYF
>TRBD1|TRBV9|few|TRBJ1-2
TGTGCCAGCAGCATCCGGGACAGGGGTCACTATGGCTACACCTTC
CASSIRDRGHYGYTF
>TRBD2|TRBV9|NA|TRBJ2-3
TGTGCCAGCAGCGTAGGGGTTAGCGGGAGGGCAGATACGCAGTATTTT
CASSVGVSGRADTQYF
>TRBD1|TRBV5-1|NA|TRBJ2-2
TGCGCCAGCAGCCCCCTTAGGACAGGGAACACCGGGGAGCTGTTTTTT
CASSPLRTGNTGELFF
>TRBD2|TRBV4-1|few|TRBJ2-1
TGCGCCAGCAGCCAAGGATTATTGAGCGGGAGGGCCCTCGATGAGCAGTTCTTC
CASSQGLLSGRALDEQFF
>NA|TRBV30|few|TRBJ2-2
TGTGCCTGGCGTGCGGGGTACGCCGGGGAGCTGTTTTTT
CAWRAGYAGELFF
>TRBD1|TRBV5-1|NA|TRBJ2-7
TGCGCCAGCAGCTTGGCCCCCCGGGACAGGGACCACGAGCAGTACTTC
CASSLAPRDRDHEQYF
>NA|TRBV18|NA|TRBJ2-7
TGTGCCAGCTCACCCTTGGGGTCCTACGAGCAGTACTTC
CASSPLGSYEQYF
>NA|TRBV30|NA|TRBJ1-1
TGTGCCTGGAGTTTCGGACGGGTCACTGAAGCTTTCTTT
CAWSFGRVTEAFF
>NA|TRBV25-1|few|TRBJ2-5
TGTGCCAGCAGAGCGGAGACCCAGTACTTC
CASRAETQYF
>TRBD1|TRBV18|NA|TRBJ1-5
TGTGCCAGCTCAACAGGGGTCCATCAGCCCCAGCATTTT
CASSTGVHQPQHF
>TRBD2|TRBV2|NA|TRBJ2-3
TGTGCCAGCCGAGGGGGACTAGCGGAGAATTTAGATACGCAGTATTTT
CASRGGLAENLDTQYF
>NA|TRBV4-1|NA|TRBJ2-7
TGCGCCAGCAGCCCGGGACTTGCCAACGAGCAGTACTTC
CASSPGLANEQYF
>TRBD1|TRBV2|few|TRBJ2-7
TGTGCCAGCAGTGACTTAGGACAGGTAACCTACGAGCAGTACTTC
CASSDLGQVTYEQYF
>NA|TRBV11-2|NA|TRBJ1-1
TGTGCCAGCAGCTTAGGGCTGGGGAACACTGAAGCTTTCTTT
CASSLGLGNTEAFF
>TRBD1|TRBV29-1|few|TRBJ2-7
TGCAGCGGAACTGGGACAGGATTTGGGGAGCAGTACTTC
CSGTGTGFGEQYF
>TRBD2|TRBV5-6|NA|TRBJ2-7
TGTGCCAGCAGCTTAGGGACTAGGACGTCCTACGAGCAGTACTTC
CASSLGTRTSYEQYF
>NA|TRBV5-1|NA|TRBJ1-2
TGCGCCAGCAGCTTGGTTGCAGAAGCTAACTATGGCTACACCTTC
CASSLVAEANYGYTF
>NA|TRBV5-1|NA|TRBJ1-1
TGCGCCAGCAGCCCCCGACAGGTCGCCCAAATGAACACTGAAGCTTTCTTT
CASSPRQVAQMNTEAFF
>TRBD2|TRBV19|few|TRBJ2-7
TGTGCCAGTAGTTCACTAGCGGGAGTTTCCTACGAGCAGTACTTC
CASSSLAGVSYEQYF
>NA|TRBV28|few|TRBJ2-1
TGTGCCAGCAGTTTTACCCGGGGGCGCTTATATGAGCAGTTCTTC
CASSFTRGRLYEQFF
>NA|TRBV28|NA|TRBJ1-2
TGTGCCAGCAGTTTAGGGGGTGGCTACACCTTC
CASSLGGGYTF
>NA|TRBV5-1|NA|TRBJ1-1
TGCGCCAGCAGCTTGTCAGGGCCACCCTTGAACACTGAAGCTTTCTTT
CASSLSGPPLNTEAFF
>NA|TRBV5-1|NA|TRBJ1-6
TGCGCCAGCAGCTTGGTGCCCCAAAATTCACCCCTCCACTTT
CASSLVPQNSPLHF
>NA|TRBV11-2|few|TRBJ2-5
TGTGCCAGCAGCTTCGCCAGTCAAGAGACCCAGTACTTC
CASSFASQETQYF
>TRBD2|TRBV29-1|few|TRBJ2-3
TGCAGCTTTTCGGGGACTAGCCAGTATTTT
CSFSGTSQYF
>TRBD2|TRBV29-1|few|TRBJ2-5
TGCAGCGTCCTAGCGGGAGAAGAGACCCAGTACTTC
CSVLAGEETQYF
>NA|TRBV28|NA|TRBJ1-5
TGTGCCAGCAGTTTGGCGACGTTCCGGGCCCAGCATTTT
CASSLATFRAQHF
>NA|TRBV5-1|NA|TRBJ2-7
TGCGCCAGCAGCTTGGAGGAGGTCTTCGAGCAGTACTTC
CASSLEEVFEQYF
>NA|TRBV29-1|few|TRBJ1-5
TGCAGCGTTGAAGGAGGCGGCGGTCAGCCCCAGCATTTT
CSVEGGGGQPQHF
>NA|TRBV29-1|few|TRBJ1-1
TGCAGCGTTGCACGGGAAGGGGGAGCTTTCTTT
CSVAREGGAFF
>NA|TRBV14|NA|TRBJ1-2
TGTGCCAGCAGCCCAGGAGGTGTAAGGGGTGGCTACACCTTC
CASSPGGVRGGYTF
>NA|TRBV29-1|once|TRBJ2-7
TGCAGCGTTGGGGACCCCTCCTACGAGCAGTACTTC
CSVGDPSYEQYF